This T cell receptor beta chain comes out of a study of CD8 T cells in ankylosing spondylitis. Study-level results: Researchers report that disease-linked clones proved CD8+ and relatively rare in peripheral blood.

TCRdb used MiXCR to reprocess the 5' RACE reads, holding one entry per CDR3 protein. Among around 25,000 distinct CDR3 sequences listed, under 3% were seen once. With 3 bases removed from V and 2 bases from J, the gap between germline ends came to 6 bases. Looked up from germline, CDR1 is SGDLS and CDR2 is YYNGEE. The CDR3 extends over 13 amino acids. This clonotype was picked up many times. Its matching antigen is unknown. Sequenced sample: blood, either unsorted or a sorted T cell fraction (not recorded which). The chain employs TRBV9 and TRBJ2-1; the D is unclear. This TCR was recovered from a female donor with ankylosing spondylitis or in good health (not recorded which). This CDR3 is CASSGRTYNEQFF. The DNA for the CDR3 is TGTGCCAGCAGCGGCCGAACCTACAATGAGCAGTTCTTC.